This TCR beta chain was identified during a study of cytotoxic CD8 clonotypes in ibrutinib-treated CLL (dated by TCRdb to the early 2020s). At the level of the whole study: The cohort included more than 14 treatment-naive and around 10 relapsed/refractory patients; around 18 were IGHV unmutated. Responses were partial in roughly 24 patients and complete in 2; after median approximately 69 months follow-up, some 14 stayed in remission and some twelve progressed. Response samples were taken after a median of around 13 months on treatment, ranging from 6 to 36 months. On average, each sample yielded some 250,000 productive templates and 94,082 productive rearrangements. Of the approximately 90 participants in the trial, about two dozen had longitudinal samples available. Cryopreserved peripheral blood mononuclear cells were collected before treatment, at response, and at either disease progression or sustained remission. Every remission and progressive disease sample was obtained while ibrutinib was still being received by the patients. Summary of the overall study and its limitations: An increase in clonality was observed at ibrutinib response, with clonality remaining stable during sustained remission and falling back toward baseline at progression. Sampling times were not matched between patients in sustained remission and patients whose disease was progressing, and lymph node repertoires were not examined. At baseline, clonality was higher than in age-matched healthy donors and showed a strong correlation with circulating CD8+ T-cell counts. Public clonotypes were rare and either contracted or stayed stable during treatment, and the rise in clonality at ibrutinib response reflected the expansion of private clonotypes.

The V and J ends are trimmed by 4 bases and 7 bases, leaving 16 bases between them. The germline V gene gives CDR1 as MGHRA and CDR2 as YSYEKL. From the cysteine up to the phenylalanine, the CDR3 has a length of 15 residues. Solely the CDR3 DNA is kept, with 45 bases framed from the first base. Remarks on this clone: Its antigen remains unidentified. No much larger clone exists at a distance of one base, and base qualities are not known.

This sample's time point label indicates: about a year on ibrutinib. For TCR beta library preparation, roughly 2.2 micrograms of genomic DNA were isolated from cryopreserved PBMCs. Longitudinal blood samples from CLL patients on ibrutinib monotherapy were analyzed using high-throughput TCR beta sequencing. The patients took part in an open-label, single-center phase 2 trial of ibrutinib monotherapy. On a MiSeq, deep resolution sequencing aimed for a depth between 1 in 1 million and 1 in 200,000 T cells, with each clonotype covered approximately 10x on average. The immunoSEQ hsTCRB Kit was used to generate the TCR beta libraries. In the paper's pipeline: The data were analyzed with ImmunoSEQ Analyzer and ImmunoSEQ Data Assistant, and V, D and J gene assignments followed IMGT definitions. Clonality, which ranges from 0 to 1, was calculated as one minus the normalized Shannon entropy of productive rearrangement frequencies. Public clonotype analysis was restricted to overrepresented clonotypes comprising at least 0.05% of each patient's repertoire. Some 13 age-matched healthy donor repertoires from immuneACCESS were used as controls for clonality. TCRdb obtained this table from immuneACCESS and retained in-frame rearrangements with V and J assigned. These tables miss some clones; where compared with another copy, unresolved V genes account for less than half of the shortfall, and the remainder is unexplained. V and J calls and clone size are those listed in that table; D and trimming were worked out from the DNA. Recorded for this sample are roughly 130,000 clones; approximately 90% of them occurred a single time. The biggest ten clones account for 10% to 11% of the sample.

This material consisted of PBMCs, taken after 12 months of ibrutinib treatment. This sequence was found in a human donor with chronic lymphocytic leukemia. Recombination connected TRBV4-1 to TRBJ1-4, with the D gene call left open. The CDR3 region has the sequence CASSRDPGSAEKLFF. Here is the DNA: TGCGCCAGCAGCCGCGACCCGGGATCCGCTGAAAAACTGTTTTTT.